The 19 T cell receptor beta chains below were found in one sample sequenced in a study of shared clonotypes between healthy human individuals. Libraries were prepared by immunoSEQ multiplex PCR; TCRdb keeps only in-frame clonotypes and omits some of them. The table includes about 480,000 clones, 75% to 80% detected once. The material sequenced was PBMCs. Receptors were obtained from a woman aged 40 to 50 in good health. Some clones in this sample may be carry-over from other donors' samples.

V is TRBV14 and J is TRBJ2-1; 13 bases align to TRBD2. J was trimmed by 8 bases and V by 4 bases; bases with no gene match: 8. CDR1 is SGHDN and CDR2 is FVKESK in the germline V gene. This CDR3 has 16 amino acids. The CDR3 spells CASSPFGLAGVYEQFF. CDR3 DNA sequence: TGTGCCAGCAGCCCTTTTGGACTAGCGGGAGTTTATGAGCAGTTCTTC.

The chain combines TRBV19 with TRBJ2-5, with 7 bases matching TRBD2. The CDR3 runs 14 residues. CDR1 and CDR2 (germline): LNHDA, SQIVND (reference sequence). V was clipped by 4 bases and J by 3 bases; unmatched bases: 5. As DNA, the CDR3 is TGTGCCAGTAGTACTAGCGGAGGAAAAGAGACCCAGTACTTC. Translation: CASSTSGGKETQYF.

The chain is built from TRBV4-1 and TRBJ1-2; 7 nucleotides align to TRBD1. Germline values: CDR1 MGHRA, CDR2 YSYEKL. Losses at the gene ends were 2 bases for V and 3 bases for J; bases not matched to a gene: 9. This CDR3 comprises 16 residues. CDR3: CASSQHNRGADYGYTF. The CDR3 DNA follows: TGCGCCAGCAGCCAACACAACAGGGGAGCTGACTATGGCTACACCTTC.

About this clone itself: A junction boundary mismatches the germline segment, possibly from a read error. The chain recombines TRBV25-1 with TRBJ1-1, with 10 bases identical to TRBD1. CDR1 and CDR2 from the germline V gene are MGHDK and SYGVNS. This CDR3 is 15 amino acids long. This CDR3 reads CASSNRQGAGTETFF. The CDR3, as DNA: TGTGCCAGCAGTAATAGACAGGGGGCAGGCACTGAAACTTTCTTT.

This chain links TRBV10-3 with TRBJ2-1, with unresolved D. The CDR3 spans 13 residues. CDR1 is ENHRY and CDR2 is SYGVKD in the germline V gene. Trimming cost V 6 bases and J 7 bases, with 13 bases left between them. The CDR3 reads CAISLGKENEQFF. The CDR3 nucleotides are TGTGCCATCAGCCTTGGGAAAGAGAATGAGCAGTTCTTC.

The chain joins TRBV7-9 to TRBJ2-6; D is possibly TRBD1 (6 bases). V lost 2 bases, J lost 3 bases, and 11 bases lay in between. This CDR3 region has 16 residues. CDR1 is SEHNR and CDR2 is FQNEAQ in the germline V gene (reference sequence). The CDR3 nucleotides are TGTGCCAGCAGCTTAACAGGGAGAGTTGGGGCCAACGTCCTGACTTTC. Translated: CASSLTGRVGANVLTF.

The chain has TRBV5-1 and TRBJ2-7; a weak D match, TRBD1 (6 bases). V lost 4 bases and J lost 5, with 16 bases in between. The CDR3 is 14 amino acids. Looked up from germline, CDR1 is SGHRS and CDR2 is YFSETQ. The DNA for the CDR3 is TGCGCCAGCAGCGAACAGACAGGACGGGACGAGCAGTACTTC. Translated: CASSEQTGRDEQYF.

This rearrangement joins TRBV28 to TRBJ2-5; D may be TRBD1 (5 bases). The V end lost 3 bases, the J end lost 4 bases, and 12 bases lay between the germline ends. Germline V gives CDR1 MDHEN, CDR2 SYDVKM. This CDR3 comprises 14 residues. The CDR3 region has the DNA TGTGCCAGCAGTTTTGTAGGGCAGGGAGAGACCCAGTACTTC. Translating it yields CASSFVGQGETQYF.

The table lists this clone with a few counts. V and J are TRBV19 and TRBJ2-3; 7 bases align to TRBD2. V was pared by 3 bases and J by 4 bases, with 10 bases of the junction left unmatched. CDR1 is LNHDA, CDR2 SQIVND, per germline (reference sequence). This CDR3 region has 16 residues. This CDR3 reads CASSIGGSRDPDTQYF. As DNA, the CDR3 is TGTGCCAGTAGTATCGGCGGGAGTCGGGACCCAGATACGCAGTATTTT.

The genes are TRBV29-1 and TRBJ2-6; possibly TRBD2 for D (7 bases). Per the germline V gene, CDR1 is SQVTM and CDR2 is ANQGSEA. This CDR3 is built from 15 residues. V shed 6 bases and J shed 2 bases, with 14 bases lying between them. The CDR3 region has the DNA TGCAGCGTGAAGGGAGGGGGTACTGGGGCCAACGTCCTGACTTTC. Its protein is CSVKGGGTGANVLTF.

The CDR3 DNA sequence: TGTGCCAGCAGTTTCGGAGAGTACGAGCAGTACTTC. This translates into CASSFGEYEQYF. This rearrangement joins TRBV28 to TRBJ2-5; no clear D. The J call may be wrong; the DNA end is better matched by TRBJ2-7. Germline CDR1 and CDR2: MDHEN and SYDVKM. CDR3 length: 12 amino acids.

This clone was observed once. This chain uses TRBV11-2 with TRBJ1-6, with 8 bases matching TRBD1. The V gene's germline CDR1 is SGHAT and CDR2 FQNNGV. The CDR3 spans 15 residues. The V and J ends lost 5 bases and 6 bases, in that order; junction bases with no gene match: 6. The CDR3 sequence is CASSLTGGPNSPLHF. CDR3 nucleotides: TGTGCCAGCAGCCTTACAGGGGGGCCTAATTCACCCCTCCACTTT.

The chain recombines TRBV28 with TRBJ1-3, with D uncertain. The CDR3 has 12 residues. CDR1 and CDR2 from the germline V gene are MDHEN and SYDVKM. The V end lost 1 base, the J end lost 8 bases, and 6 bases lay between the germline ends. The CDR3 region has the DNA TGTGCCAGCAGTTTATCCGGGTACACCATATATTTT. Translating gives CASSLSGYTIYF.

The chain recombines TRBV10-3 with TRBJ1-2, with unresolved D. Germline V gives CDR1 ENHRY, CDR2 SYGVKD. The CDR3 has 12 residues. The germline V and J ends were trimmed by 11 bases and 1 base, with 11 bases remaining between them. The CDR3 reads CASGENNYGYTF. CDR3 sequence (DNA): TGTGCCTCCGGGGAAAATAACTATGGCTACACCTTC.

This clone was picked up a small number of times. The identical CDR3 is also encoded by other nucleotide sequences in the sample. The chain has TRBV5-1 and TRBJ2-7; 9 nucleotides align to TRBD2. V shed 6 bases, J shed 5 bases, and the junction held 15 bases outside the gene matches. The germline V gene encodes CDR1 SGHRS and CDR2 YFSETQ. This CDR3 contains 16 residues. CDR3 residues: CASKTYRGRGGDEQYF. CDR3 sequence (DNA): TGCGCCAGCAAAACTTATCGCGGGAGGGGGGGCGACGAGCAGTACTTC.

This rearrangement joins TRBV6-6 to TRBJ2-1; possible D gene TRBD2, 6 bases. V was trimmed by 7 bases and J by 0 bases, leaving 10 bases between them. Looked up from germline, CDR1 is MNHNY and CDR2 is SVGAGI (reference sequence). The length of the CDR3 is 14 residues. CDR3 DNA sequence: TGTGCCAGCACCGTCGGGAGCTCCTACAATGAGCAGTTCTTC. This gives the protein CASTVGSSYNEQFF.

This sequence joins TRBV30 and TRBJ2-3; TRBD2 agrees at 7 bases. With 8 bases clipped from V and 4 bases from J, the junction kept 3 bases outside the gene matches. This CDR3 spans 11 amino acids. The germline CDR1 and CDR2 sequences are GTSNPN and SVGIG (reference sequence). The CDR3 DNA reads as TGTGCCCGGGGAGGGGCAGATACGCAGTATTTT. This codes for CARGGADTQYF.

The chain joins TRBV28 to TRBJ2-1; TRBD2 matches 7 bases. The germline V gene encodes CDR1 MDHEN and CDR2 SYDVKM. The CDR3 runs 15 residues. Trimming at V came to 7 bases and at J to 0 bases, leaving 6 bases not matched to a gene. The CDR3 loop reads CASMTREASYNEQFF. CDR3 DNA: TGTGCCAGCATGACCCGGGAGGCCTCCTACAATGAGCAGTTCTTC. The full variable domain, with the rest looked up from reference TRBV28 and TRBJ2-1, is DVKVTQSSRYLVKRTGEKVFLECVQDMDHENMFWYRQDPGLGLRLIYFSYDVKMKEKGDIPEGYSVSREKKERFSLILESASTNQTSMYLCASMTREASYNEQFFGPGTRLTVL.

This chain uses TRBV7-3 with TRBJ2-5; 9 bases agree with TRBD2. Losses at the gene ends were 3 bases for V and 3 bases for J; bases not matched to a gene: 2. This CDR3 comprises 14 residues. Germline V CDR1 and CDR2: SGHTA, FQGTGA. Here the CDR3 reads CASSLGLAEETQYF. The CDR3 bases are TGTGCCAGCAGCTTGGGACTAGCCGAAGAGACCCAGTACTTC.